Listed below are T cell receptor beta chains from one sample, sequenced in a study of shared clonotypes between healthy human individuals. Repertoires were generated with immunoSEQ multiplex PCR, while TCRdb's copy carries only in-frame clones and drops some. The data contain some 680,000 clones, around 73% of them singletons. The specimen sequenced was memory CD4+ T cells sorted from blood. The receptor source for this set is a woman between 25 and 40 years old in good health. CDR3s include the opening cysteine and the closing phenylalanine or tryptophan.

v_gene	len	j_gene	CDR3aa
TRBV4-1	15	TRBJ2-7	CASSRKGGEGYEQYF
TRBV10-3	16	TRBJ2-1	CAIAAGAGTSYNEQFF
TRBV7-2	15	TRBJ1-2	CASSLALTGEGGYTF
TRBV27	14	TRBJ2-4	CASSSLLAKNIQYF
TRBV19	16	TRBJ2-5	CASSIAPGTSKETQYF
TRBV19	15	TRBJ2-3	CASSASRGPADTQYF
TRBV6-1	13	TRBJ1-2	CASSDFGQYGYTF
TRBV27	15	TRBJ2-5	CASSKLSGSGETQYF
TRBV11-2	17	TRBJ2-7	CASSLHWTSTRGYEQYF
TRBV15	13	TRBJ2-1	CATTQESYNEQFF
TRBV27	15	TRBJ1-2	CASSVKGGFSYGYTF
TRBV2	16	TRBJ2-2	CASSPRSSSVAGELFF
TRBV9	15	TRBJ2-1	CASSVELNQYNEQFF
TRBV19	12	TRBJ1-2	CASTRDWGGYTF
TRBV6-1	13	TRBJ1-2	CASSVDRGYGYTF
TRBV6-5	15	TRBJ1-2	CASRSRDRGSYGYTF
TRBV30	12	TRBJ1-1	CAFISDRGVAFF
TRBV10-3	17	TRBJ2-1	CAISDLYARSSYNEQFF
TRBV19	15	TRBJ2-2	CASSIGGRATGELFF
TRBV29-1	15	TRBJ2-6	CSVVQGGSGANVLTF
TRBV11-3	14	TRBJ2-1	CASSLAGGYNEQFF
TRBV5-4	12	TRBJ2-5	CASGGVEETQYF
TRBV19	14	TRBJ2-1	CASSIRHWDYEQFF
TRBV6-4	13	TRBJ1-1	CASSATENTEAFF
TRBV29-1	12	TRBJ2-7	CSVTGQPYEQYF
TRBV7-3	17	TRBJ2-2	CASSLRLLAEDTGELFF
TRBV5-6	15	TRBJ1-4	CASSLYGTGNEKLFF
TRBV2	16	TRBJ1-1	CASRGRVSRLDTEAFF
TRBV7-8	14	TRBJ2-1	CASSSGLRADEQFF
TRBV18	17	TRBJ1-1	CASSQDSLDLMNTEAFF
TRBV2	14	TRBJ2-4	CASRVMEGKNIQYF
TRBV19	13	TRBJ1-3	CASSSRSGNTIYF
TRBV30	13	TRBJ2-7	CAWSEYRGYEQYF
TRBV19	12	TRBJ2-5	CASSLGQETQYF
TRBV28	13	TRBJ1-5	CASSLEKGRLMHF
TRBV5-1	16	TRBJ2-7	CASSLVSGTGGSEQYF
TRBV5-6	14	TRBJ2-5	CASSLQGLRETQYF
TRBV6-5	15	TRBJ1-3	CASSLGTAGGNTIYF
TRBV19	16	TRBJ2-1	CASSPGGRRPYNEQFF
TRBV4-1	14	TRBJ1-5	CASSQKISNQPQHF
TRBV27	14	TRBJ2-3	CASSPKVSSDTQYF
TRBV28	14	TRBJ1-5	CASSLLRGSQPQHF